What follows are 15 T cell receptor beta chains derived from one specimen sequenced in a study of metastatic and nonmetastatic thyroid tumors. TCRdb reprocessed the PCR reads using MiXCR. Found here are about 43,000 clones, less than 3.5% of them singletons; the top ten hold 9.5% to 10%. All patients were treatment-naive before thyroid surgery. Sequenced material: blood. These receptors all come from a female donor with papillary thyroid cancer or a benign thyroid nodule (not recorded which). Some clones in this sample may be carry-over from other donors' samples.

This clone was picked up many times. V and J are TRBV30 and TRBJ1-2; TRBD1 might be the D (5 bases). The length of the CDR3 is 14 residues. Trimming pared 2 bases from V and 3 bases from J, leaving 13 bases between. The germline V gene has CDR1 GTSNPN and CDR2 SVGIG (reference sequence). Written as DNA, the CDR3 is TGTGCCTGGAGTCCAGGGATAGGAGACTATGGCTACACCTTC. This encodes CAWSPGIGDYGYTF.

The CDR3 DNA reads TGTGCCACCAGTGACACTGGACAGGGATCAGGTCAGCCCCAGCATTTT. It encodes CATSDTGQGSGQPQHF. The V call is TRBV24-1, the J call TRBJ1-5; 8 bases map to TRBD1. V lost 4 bases, J lost 6 bases, and 10 bases stayed unmatched. The CDR3 runs to 16 residues. Germline CDR1 and CDR2: KGHDR and SFDVKD.

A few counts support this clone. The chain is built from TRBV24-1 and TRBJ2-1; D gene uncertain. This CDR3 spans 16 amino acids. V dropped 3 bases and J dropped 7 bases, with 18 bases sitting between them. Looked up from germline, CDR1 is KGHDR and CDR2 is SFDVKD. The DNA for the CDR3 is TGTGCCACCAGTGATCGACTCGGACGCCTGGGTAATGAGCAGTTCTTC. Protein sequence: CATSDRLGRLGNEQFF.

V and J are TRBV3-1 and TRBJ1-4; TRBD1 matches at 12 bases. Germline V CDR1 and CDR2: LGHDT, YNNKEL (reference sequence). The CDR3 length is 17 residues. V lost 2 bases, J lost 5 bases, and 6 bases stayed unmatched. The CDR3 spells CASSQSGQGAVNEKLFF. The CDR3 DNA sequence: TGTGCCAGCAGCCAATCGGGACAGGGGGCGGTCAATGAAAAACTGTTTTTT.

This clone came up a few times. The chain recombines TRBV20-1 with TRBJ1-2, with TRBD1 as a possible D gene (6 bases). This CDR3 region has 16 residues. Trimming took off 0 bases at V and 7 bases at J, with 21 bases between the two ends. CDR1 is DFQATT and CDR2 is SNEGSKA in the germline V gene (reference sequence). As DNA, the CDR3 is TGCAGTGCTAGAGATCTTGGGGGCGGGGATATCCGTGGCTACACCTTC. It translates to CSARDLGGGDIRGYTF.

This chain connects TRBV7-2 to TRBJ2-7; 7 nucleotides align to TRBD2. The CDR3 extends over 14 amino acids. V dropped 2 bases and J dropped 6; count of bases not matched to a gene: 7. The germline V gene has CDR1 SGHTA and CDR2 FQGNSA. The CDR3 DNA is TGTGCCAGCAGCTTAAGGGCGGGAGAGGGCGAGCAGTACTTC. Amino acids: CASSLRAGEGEQYF.

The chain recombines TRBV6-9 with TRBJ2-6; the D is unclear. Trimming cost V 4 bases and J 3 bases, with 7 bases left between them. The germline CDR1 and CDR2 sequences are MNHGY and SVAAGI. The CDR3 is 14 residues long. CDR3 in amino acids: CASSSGGGANVLTF. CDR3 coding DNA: TGTGCCAGCAGTTCGGGTGGTGGGGCCAACGTCCTGACTTTC.

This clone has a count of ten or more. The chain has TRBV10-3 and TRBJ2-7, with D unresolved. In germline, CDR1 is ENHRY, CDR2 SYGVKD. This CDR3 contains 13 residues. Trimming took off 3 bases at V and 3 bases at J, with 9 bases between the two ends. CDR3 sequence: CAISDRANYEQYF. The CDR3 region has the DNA TGTGCCATCAGTGACCGGGCTAACTACGAGCAGTACTTC.

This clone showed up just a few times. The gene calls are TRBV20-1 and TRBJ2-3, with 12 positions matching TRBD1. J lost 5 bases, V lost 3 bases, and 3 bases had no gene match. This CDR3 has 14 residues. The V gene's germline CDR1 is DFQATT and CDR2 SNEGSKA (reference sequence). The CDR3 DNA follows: TGCAGTGCTAGGGGACAGGGGGCGGGAGATACGCAGTATTTT. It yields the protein CSARGQGAGDTQYF.

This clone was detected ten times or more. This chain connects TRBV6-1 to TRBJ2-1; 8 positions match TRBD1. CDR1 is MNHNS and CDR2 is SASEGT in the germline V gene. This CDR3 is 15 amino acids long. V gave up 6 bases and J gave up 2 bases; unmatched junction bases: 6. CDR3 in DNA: TGTGCCAGCAGCGCGACAGGGGTCCCCTACAATGAGCAGTTCTTC. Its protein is CASSATGVPYNEQFF.

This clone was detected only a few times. The CDR3 DNA sequence: TGTGCCAGCAGCTTACTAGCGGGATCCTACAATGAGCAGTTCTTC. Its translation: CASSLLAGSYNEQFF. The chain uses TRBV5-8 and TRBJ2-1, with 10 bases lining up with TRBD2. The CDR3 covers 15 residues. From germline, CDR1 is SGHTS and CDR2 YDEGEE. With 2 bases clipped from V and 1 base from J, the junction kept 0 bases outside the gene matches.

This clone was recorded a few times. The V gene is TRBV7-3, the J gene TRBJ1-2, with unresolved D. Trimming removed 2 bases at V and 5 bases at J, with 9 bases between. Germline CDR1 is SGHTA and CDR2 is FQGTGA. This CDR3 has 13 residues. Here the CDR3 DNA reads TGTGCCAGCAGCTTAGTAGGGTTTTATGGCTACACCTTC. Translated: CASSLVGFYGYTF.

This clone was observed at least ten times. CDR3 protein: CASSSIGTGELFF. Written as DNA, the CDR3 is TGTGCCAGTAGCAGTATAGGTACCGGGGAGCTGTTTTTT. The V gene is TRBV19, the J gene TRBJ2-2; no clear D gene. CDR1 and CDR2 from the germline V gene are LNHDA and SQIVND (reference sequence). The V and J ends lost 6 bases and 5 bases respectively, with 10 bases between them. The CDR3 consists of 13 residues.

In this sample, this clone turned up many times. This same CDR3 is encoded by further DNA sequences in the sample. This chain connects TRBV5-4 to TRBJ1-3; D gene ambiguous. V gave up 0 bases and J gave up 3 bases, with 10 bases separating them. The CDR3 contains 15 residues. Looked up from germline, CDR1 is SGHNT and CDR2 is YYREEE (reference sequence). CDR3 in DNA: TGTGCCAGCAGCTTGGATACTGAATATGGAAACACCATATATTTT. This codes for CASSLDTEYGNTIYF. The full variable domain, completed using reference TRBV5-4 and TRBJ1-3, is ETGVTQSPTHLIKTRGQQVTLRCSSQSGHNTVSWYQQALGQGPQFIFQYYREEENGRGNFPPRFSGLQFPNYSSELNVNALELDDSALYLCASSLDTEYGNTIYFGEGSWLTVV.

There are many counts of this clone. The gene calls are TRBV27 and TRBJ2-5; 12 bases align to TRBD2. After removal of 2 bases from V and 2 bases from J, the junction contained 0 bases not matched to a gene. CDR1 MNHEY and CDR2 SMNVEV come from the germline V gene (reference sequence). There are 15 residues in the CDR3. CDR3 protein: CASSLLAGGQETQYF. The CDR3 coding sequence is TGTGCCAGCAGTTTACTAGCGGGAGGGCAAGAGACCCAGTACTTC.